This T cell receptor (beta chain) was obtained from a study of control samples from healthy donors and cancer patients. Sequencing used immunoSEQ multiplex PCR; TCRdb keeps in-frame clones, though not all of them. The sample has about 150,000 clones, roughly 93% seen once. This clone occurred once. Germline V gives CDR1 GTSNPN, CDR2 SVGIG (reference sequence). V was cut by 1 base and J by 3 bases, with 13 bases left in between. The CDR3 consists of 15 residues. The V and J genes are TRBV30 and TRBJ1-3, with D uncertain. The clonotype comes from a young man in good health. Specimen: blood. The CDR3 region has the DNA TGTGCCTGGAGTGGGGAGGGAGCTGATGGAAACACCATATATTTT. It specifies CAWSGEGADGNTIYF.